Below, 15 T cell receptor beta chains from the same sample are listed, as sequenced in a study of cytomegalovirus exposure and HLA in healthy donors. This PCR relied on a set of 60 Vbeta primers and 13 Jbeta primers. Some clones are missing from TCRdb's copy, which holds only in-frame ones; the method was immunoSEQ multiplex PCR. The data contain about 120,000 clones, 60% to 85% of them singletons. The source material was PBMCs. These receptor sequences come from a female donor in good health and CMV-seronegative.

Here the CDR3 DNA reads TGTGCCAGCAGCGTAGCCGAGGATCTGGCCGAGCAGTACTTC. The encoded protein is CASSVAEDLAEQYF. This chain connects TRBV9 to TRBJ2-7; the D is unclear. Trimming pared 0 bases from V and 6 bases from J, leaving 13 bases between. The germline CDR1 and CDR2 sequences are SGDLS and YYNGEE. The CDR3 length is 14 residues.

This clone has just one count. The chain combines TRBV29-1 with TRBJ1-2; D is perhaps TRBD1 (6 bases). This CDR3 region has 13 residues. Germline V gene sequence: CDR1 SQVTM, CDR2 ANQGSEA. The CDR3 DNA sequence: TGCACCACGAGGACAGACCCAAACTATGGCTACACCTTC. Translating gives CTTRTDPNYGYTF.

The CDR3 coding sequence is TGTGCCAGCAGTTTCGGGGGGGGTTTTGGCGAGCAGTTCTTC. Translation: CASSFGGGFGEQFF. This rearrangement joins TRBV6-5 to TRBJ2-1; 8 nucleotides agree with TRBD2. The V and J ends lost 4 bases and 10 bases, in that order; junction bases with no gene match: 9. There are 14 residues in the CDR3. Germline CDR1 is MNHEY and CDR2 is SVGAGI.

The rearrangement uses TRBV15 and TRBJ1-6; 12 bases agree with TRBD1. Per germline, CDR1 LNHNV and CDR2 YYDKDF (reference sequence). The CDR3 loop spans 14 amino acids. V gave up 4 bases and J gave up 13 bases; unmatched junction bases: 5. In DNA form, the CDR3 reads TGTGCCACCAGCACGGGACAGGGGGCGCGTCCCCTCCACTTT. Translating gives CATSTGQGARPLHF.

The gene calls are TRBV7-6 and TRBJ2-3, with TRBD2 matching over 12 bases. Germline CDR1 reads SGHVS; CDR2 reads FNYEAQ. V trimming: 5 bases; J trimming: 1 base; junction bases outside the gene matches: 19. This CDR3 region has 21 residues. CDR3 region: CASSPPPSWASGGAGTDTQYF. CDR3 DNA: TGTGCCAGCAGCCCCCCTCCCTCTTGGGCTAGCGGGGGGGCCGGCACAGATACGCAGTATTTT.

The chain has TRBV6-4 and TRBJ1-1; 7 bases fit TRBD1. Trimming removed 4 bases from V and 12 bases from J; junction bases left unmatched: 17. The CDR3 consists of 15 residues. Germline V gene lookup returns CDR1 MRHNA and CDR2 SNTAGT. The CDR3 region has the DNA TGTGCCAGCAGTGGTATGTTGGAGGGGGCGGGTTTTACTTTCTTT. The encoded protein is CASSGMLEGAGFTFF.

The V and J genes are TRBV27 and TRBJ1-1, with D unresolved. Germline CDR1 reads MNHEY; CDR2 reads SMNVEV (reference sequence). With 0 bases removed from V and 1 base from J, the gap between germline ends came to 9 bases. The length of the CDR3 is 15 residues. The CDR3 DNA is TGTGCCAGCAGTTTATCGTTTCGGGGGAACACTGAAGCTTTCTTT. It codes for CASSLSFRGNTEAFF.

The chain employs TRBV9 and TRBJ1-5; possibly TRBD1 for D (6 bases). CDR3 size: 14 residues. The ends were cut back, 2 bases at V and 1 base at J, with 7 bases in the middle. Germline lookup yields CDR1 SGDLS and CDR2 YYNGEE. CDR3 DNA sequence: TGTGCCAGCAGCGTCCAGGGGAGCAATCAGCCCCAGCATTTT. Translating it yields CASSVQGSNQPQHF.

There are a few counts of this clone. CDR3 amino acids: CASSPRFAEGDYDNEQFF. CDR3 DNA sequence: TGTGCCAGCAGCCCCCGTTTCGCCGAGGGGGATTACGACAATGAGCAGTTCTTC. The chain links TRBV14 to TRBJ2-1; D perhaps matches TRBD1 (6 bases). The germline CDR1 and CDR2 sequences are SGHDN and FVKESK. The length of the CDR3 is 18 residues. The germline V and J ends were trimmed by 4 bases and 5 bases, with 24 bases remaining between them.

This clone was seen a few times. CDR3 sequence: CASSRTGLNQAFF. CDR3 sequence (DNA): TGTGCCAGCAGTCGGACAGGCCTAAACCAAGCTTTCTTT. The V call is TRBV2, the J call TRBJ1-1, with 7 bases fitting TRBD1. From germline, CDR1 is SNHLY and CDR2 FYNNEI. The CDR3 runs to 13 residues. The J segment lost 9 bases and the V segment lost 5 bases, leaving 9 bases of the junction unmatched.

This chain connects TRBV9 to TRBJ1-1; D possibly corresponds to TRBD1 (6 bases). The CDR3 is 17 residues long. V lost 3 bases and J 0 bases, leaving 18 bases between the germline ends. Germline V gene sequence: CDR1 SGDLS, CDR2 YYNGEE. CDR3 residues: CASSATPGGRVNTEAFF. The CDR3 DNA sequence: TGTGCCAGCAGCGCGACGCCCGGGGGGCGAGTGAACACTGAAGCTTTCTTT.

The rearrangement links TRBV9 to TRBJ2-2, with TRBD2 identical over 9 bases. CDR1 is SGDLS and CDR2 is YYNGEE in the germline V gene. V trimming: 0 bases; J trimming: 6 bases; junction bases outside the gene matches: 12. The CDR3 is made up of 18 amino acids. CDR3 bases: TGTGCCAGCAGCGTAGGGTGGGGTAGCGGGGGAATCTCCGGGGAGCTGTTTTTT. It encodes CASSVGWGSGGISGELFF.

The V and J genes are TRBV7-8 and TRBJ2-2, with D perhaps TRBD1 (6 bases). Germline V CDR1 and CDR2: SGHVS, FQNEAQ. Trimming left V 5 bases short and J 7 bases short, with 14 bases between. This CDR3 comprises 14 residues. The CDR3 spells CASSGNRVGGELFF. As DNA, the CDR3 is TGTGCCAGCAGCGGAAACAGGGTTGGCGGGGAGCTGTTTTTT. Filled out from reference TRBV7-8 and TRBJ2-2, the complete variable domain reads GAGVSQSPRYKVAKRGQDVALRCDPISGHVSLFWYQQALGQGPEFLTYFQNEAQLDKSGLPSDRFFAERPEGSVSTLKIQRTQQEDSAVYLCASSGNRVGGELFFGEGSRLTVL.

This rearrangement joins TRBV30 to TRBJ2-3; the D is unclear. Trimming removed 2 bases at V and 4 bases at J, with 7 bases between. The CDR3 length is 12 residues. CDR1 and CDR2 from the germline V gene are GTSNPN and SVGIG (reference sequence). For the CDR3, the DNA is TGTGCCTGGAGTACAGTTTCAGATACGCAGTATTTT. Protein product: CAWSTVSDTQYF.

V and J are TRBV27 and TRBJ2-3, with TRBD1 identical over 9 bases. The CDR3 totals 16 residues. With V trimmed by 1 base and J by 1 base, 3 bases remained unmatched. Germline V CDR1 and CDR2: MNHEY, SMNVEV (reference sequence). The DNA of the CDR3 is TGTGCCAGCAGTTTATTGAGGACAGGGGGCACAGATACGCAGTATTTT. Its translation: CASSLLRTGGTDTQYF.